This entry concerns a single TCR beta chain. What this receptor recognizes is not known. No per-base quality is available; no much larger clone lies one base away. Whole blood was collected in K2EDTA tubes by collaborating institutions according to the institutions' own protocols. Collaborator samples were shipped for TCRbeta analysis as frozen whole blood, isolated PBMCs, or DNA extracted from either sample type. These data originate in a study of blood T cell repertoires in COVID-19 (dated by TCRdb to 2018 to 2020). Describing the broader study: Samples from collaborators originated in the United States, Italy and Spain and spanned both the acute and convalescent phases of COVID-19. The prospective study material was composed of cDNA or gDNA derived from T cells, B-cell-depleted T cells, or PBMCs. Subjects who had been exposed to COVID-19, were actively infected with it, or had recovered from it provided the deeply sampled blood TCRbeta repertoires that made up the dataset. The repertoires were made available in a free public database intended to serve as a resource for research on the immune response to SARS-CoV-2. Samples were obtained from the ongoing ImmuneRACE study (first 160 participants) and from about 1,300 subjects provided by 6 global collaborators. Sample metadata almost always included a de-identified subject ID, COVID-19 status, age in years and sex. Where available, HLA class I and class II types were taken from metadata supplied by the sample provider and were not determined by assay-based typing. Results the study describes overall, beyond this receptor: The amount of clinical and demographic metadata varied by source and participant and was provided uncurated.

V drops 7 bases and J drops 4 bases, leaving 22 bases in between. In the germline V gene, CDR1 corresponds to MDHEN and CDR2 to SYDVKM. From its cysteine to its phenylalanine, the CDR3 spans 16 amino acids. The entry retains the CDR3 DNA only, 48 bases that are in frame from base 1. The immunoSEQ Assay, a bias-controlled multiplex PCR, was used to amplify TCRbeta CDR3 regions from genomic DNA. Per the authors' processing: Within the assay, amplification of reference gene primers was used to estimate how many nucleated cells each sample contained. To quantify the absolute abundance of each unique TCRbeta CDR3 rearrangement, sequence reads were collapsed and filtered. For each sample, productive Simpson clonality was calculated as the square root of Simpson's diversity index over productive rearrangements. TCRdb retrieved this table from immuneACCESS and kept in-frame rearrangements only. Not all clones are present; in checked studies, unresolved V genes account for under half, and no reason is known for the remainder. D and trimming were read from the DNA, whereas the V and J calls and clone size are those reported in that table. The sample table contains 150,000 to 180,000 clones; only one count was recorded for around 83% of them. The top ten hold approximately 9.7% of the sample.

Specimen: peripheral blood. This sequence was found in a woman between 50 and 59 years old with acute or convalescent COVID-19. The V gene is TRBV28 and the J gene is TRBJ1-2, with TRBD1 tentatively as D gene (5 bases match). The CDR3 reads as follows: CASKSQSGTGVYGYTF. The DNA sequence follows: TGTGCCAGCAAATCTCAATCCGGGACGGGAGTCTATGGCTACACCTTC.